What follows are 15 T cell receptor beta chains derived from one specimen sequenced in a study of blood T cells in healthy people across ages. A second 7 to 11 cycle PCR used barcoded and J-beta primers. MiXCR, run by TCRdb on the 5' RACE reads, gives a single entry per CDR3 protein. The table lists hundreds of thousands of distinct CDR3 sequences, roughly 20% of them singletons, with under 4% in the top ten. The sequenced sample consisted of blood. These receptors originate from a man between 65 and 79 years old in good health.

This clonotype has just a few counts. J is TRBJ2-1 and V is TRBV20-1; D uncertain. Germline values: CDR1 DFQATT, CDR2 SNEGSKA (reference sequence). With 4 bases removed from V and 2 bases from J, the gap between germline ends came to 15 bases. The CDR3 runs 15 residues. DNA for the CDR3: TGCAGTGCTACAAGGCCCCCTAGGGCCTACAATGAGCAGTTCTTC. It translates to CSATRPPRAYNEQFF.

This clonotype was picked up a small number of times. The chain couples TRBV5-1 to TRBJ2-5, with D perhaps matching TRBD2 (6 bases). Germline CDR1 SGHRS, CDR2 YFSETQ. The CDR3 runs to 15 residues. The V end lost 4 bases, the J end lost 5 bases, and 18 bases lay between the germline ends. The CDR3 nucleotides are TGCGCCAGCAGCGGGGGGACTTCGACGGGGGAGACCCAGTACTTC. This gives the protein CASSGGTSTGETQYF.

This clonotype was seen only a few times. The chain employs TRBV9 and TRBJ2-5; D gene unclear. CDR1 SGDLS and CDR2 YYNGEE come from the germline V gene. The CDR3 is made up of 15 amino acids. V lost 3 bases and J lost 4, with 16 bases in between. For the CDR3, the DNA is TGTGCCAGCAGCGCCTATTTAGACGGTCCAGAGACCCAGTACTTC. Encoded protein: CASSAYLDGPETQYF.

The chain carries TRBV29-1 and TRBJ2-7, with TRBD2 matching over 10 bases. With 0 bases clipped from V and 6 bases from J, the junction kept 11 bases outside the gene matches. Per the germline V gene, CDR1 is SQVTM and CDR2 is ANQGSEA. The CDR3 runs to 16 residues. This CDR3 is CSVEEVTTTSGVEQYF. The DNA for the CDR3 is TGCAGCGTTGAAGAAGTTACCACCACTAGCGGGGTCGAGCAGTACTTC.

This chain connects TRBV7-9 to TRBJ2-5; the D is unclear. CDR1 and CDR2 (germline): SEHNR, FQNEAQ (reference sequence). Deletions cut 8 bases from V and 5 bases from J, with 12 bases between. The CDR3 spans 12 residues. CDR3 amino acids: CASGHSEETQYF. The CDR3 DNA reads as TGTGCCAGCGGCCACTCCGAGGAGACCCAGTACTTC.

There are a few counts of this clonotype. V usage is TRBV6-1 and J usage is TRBJ1-4, with D maybe TRBD1 (6 bases). The V gene's germline CDR1 is MNHNS and CDR2 SASEGT. This CDR3 is 15 amino acids long. V was cut by 6 bases and J by 4 bases, with 15 bases left in between. The CDR3 loop is CASRGARAYNEKLFF. The CDR3 nucleotides read TGTGCCAGCAGGGGGGCCCGGGCTTATAATGAAAAACTGTTTTTT.

V gene TRBV20-1 combines with J gene TRBJ2-1; D possibly corresponds to TRBD2 (5 bases). Trimming removed 6 bases at V and 0 bases at J, with 21 bases between. This CDR3 comprises 17 residues. CDR1 DFQATT and CDR2 SNEGSKA come from the germline V gene (reference sequence). The CDR3 region is CSAKRRRGYGSYNEQFF. The CDR3 DNA reads as TGCAGTGCCAAGCGGCGGCGCGGGTATGGCTCCTACAATGAGCAGTTCTTC.

The V gene is TRBV3-1, the J gene TRBJ1-2; 8 bases agree with TRBD1. CDR1 and CDR2 from the germline V gene are LGHDT and YNNKEL (reference sequence). The CDR3 is 16 residues long. J lost 8 bases, V lost 1 base, and 12 bases had no gene match. CDR3 protein: CASSQATAGGRGGYTF. In DNA form, the CDR3 reads TGTGCCAGCAGCCAAGCCACGGCAGGGGGCAGGGGAGGCTACACCTTC.

V and J are TRBV24-1 and TRBJ2-5; no reliable D call. Near its end, the DNA agrees better with TRBJ2-1, so the J call may be wrong. The CDR3 totals 14 residues. Germline CDR1 reads KGHDR; CDR2 reads SFDVKD. CDR3 in amino acids: CATSARQADNEQFF. Written as DNA, the CDR3 is TGTGCCACCAGTGCGCGGCAGGCGGACAATGAGCAGTTCTTC.

This CDR3 reads CASSQGFQETQYF. CDR3 coding DNA: TGTGCCAGCTCTCAGGGATTCCAAGAGACCCAGTACTTC. The rearrangement uses TRBV28 and TRBJ2-5; D possibly corresponds to TRBD1 (5 bases). The length of the CDR3 is 13 residues. V lost 8 bases, J lost 1 base, and 11 bases lay in between. The germline V gene encodes CDR1 MDHEN and CDR2 SYDVKM.

This clonotype was recorded at least ten times. The chain is built from TRBV12-3 or TRBV12-4 and TRBJ2-1; 8 bases map to TRBD2. V was pared by 3 bases and J by 3 bases, with 4 bases of the junction left unmatched. The CDR3 is 15 residues long. CDR3 coding DNA: TGTGCCAGCAGTTTCGGGGGGGTAGGCTACAATGAGCAGTTCTTC. Translated, it gives CASSFGGVGYNEQFF.

Many counts were recorded for this clonotype. The rearrangement joins TRBV4-3 to TRBJ2-2; perhaps TRBD1 as D (6 bases). Per the germline V gene, CDR1 is LGHNA and CDR2 is YSLEER. The CDR3 runs 15 residues. The germline V and J ends were trimmed by 1 base and 10 bases, with 16 bases remaining between them. The CDR3 nucleotides read TGCGCCAGCAGCCAAGCCAGGGTCCCAGGGGAGGAGCTGTTTTTT. This translates into CASSQARVPGEELFF.

The J gene is TRBJ2-5, the V gene TRBV2, with D unclear. This CDR3 has 13 amino acids. V was clipped by 7 bases and J by 2 bases, with 11 bases between them. Germline V CDR1 and CDR2: SNHLY, FYNNEI. The CDR3 nucleotides are TGTGCCAGCACCCTGAGGCAGCAAGAGACCCAGTACTTC. Translating gives CASTLRQQETQYF.

This clonotype was counted a few times. The chain recombines TRBV7-6 with TRBJ1-3; D unclear. Trimming took 5 bases from V and 3 from J, leaving 11 bases between them. The CDR3 sequence is 14 residues long. Per the germline V gene, CDR1 is SGHVS and CDR2 is FNYEAQ. CDR3 DNA sequence: TGTGCCAGCAGCCCTGACCGGGTTGGAAACACCATATATTTT. It codes for CASSPDRVGNTIYF.

The chain couples TRBV19 to TRBJ2-4; 8 bases line up with TRBD1. The CDR3 extends over 15 amino acids. V was pared by 9 bases and J by 0 bases, with 7 bases of the junction left unmatched. Germline V gene data show CDR1 as LNHDA and CDR2 as SQIVND (reference sequence). Here the CDR3 reads CASSTGGLAKNIQYF. The CDR3 DNA sequence: TGTGCCAGCTCTACAGGGGGTTTAGCCAAAAACATTCAGTACTTC.